One and the same sample provided the 30 T cell receptor beta chains below, sequenced in a study of cytotoxic CD8 clonotypes in ibrutinib-treated CLL. Repertoires were generated with immunoSEQ multiplex PCR, while TCRdb's copy carries only in-frame clones and drops some. The data hold about 160,000 clones, with more than 80% observed a single time. Material: PBMCs, obtained after 24 months of ibrutinib treatment. These receptors all come from a human donor with chronic lymphocytic leukemia.

With respect to this clone: One junction end disagrees with the germline gene, perhaps due to a read error. V is TRBV7-2 and J is TRBJ2-2, with 7 positions matching TRBD1. The germline V gene encodes CDR1 SGHTA and CDR2 FQGNSA. The CDR3 is made up of 18 amino acids. The DNA for the CDR3 is TGTGCCAGCACCCCTATACGAATATCGACAGGGAACCCCGGGGAGCTGTTTTTT. Translated, it gives CASTPIRISTGNPGELFF.

The chain couples TRBV19 to TRBJ2-7; the D gene is possibly TRBD1 (6 bases). Looked up from germline, CDR1 is LNHDA and CDR2 is SQIVND (reference sequence). CDR3 length equals 15 residues. V lost 5 bases to trimming and J lost 3 bases, with 17 bases between them. CDR3 sequence reads: CASSLQGPRNYEQYF. The CDR3 nucleotides read TGTGCCAGTAGTTTACAGGGCCCCAGGAACTACGAGCAGTACTTC.

The V gene is TRBV19, the J gene TRBJ1-1, with a weak D call TRBD1 (6 bases). The CDR3 spans 14 residues. The V end lost 2 bases, the J end lost 1 base, and 8 bases lay between the germline ends. The germline CDR1 and CDR2 sequences are LNHDA and SQIVND (reference sequence). The CDR3 bases are TGTGCCAGTAGTATACGGGGACAGAACACTGAAGCTTTCTTT. Protein product: CASSIRGQNTEAFF.

J is TRBJ2-7 and V is TRBV27, with TRBD2 matching 7 bases. V was pared by 8 bases and J by 4 bases, with 8 bases of the junction left unmatched. CDR1 MNHEY and CDR2 SMNVEV come from the germline V gene (reference sequence). This CDR3 comprises 13 residues. DNA for the CDR3: TGTGCCAGCCATCGACGGGGAGGGTACGAGCAGTACTTC. Amino acids: CASHRRGGYEQYF.

The genes are TRBV15 and TRBJ2-2; unclear D gene. The CDR3 has 13 residues. V lost 7 bases, J lost 6 bases, and 12 bases lay in between. CDR1 and CDR2 from the germline V gene are LNHNV and YYDKDF (reference sequence). In nucleotides, the CDR3 is TGTGCCACCACCTTGGGGATCCCCGGGGAGCTGTTTTTT. Its protein is CATTLGIPGELFF.

The chain employs TRBV18 and TRBJ2-1; 13 bases are shared with TRBD2. Losses at the gene ends were 7 bases for V and 6 bases for J; bases not matched to a gene: 9. This CDR3 has 16 residues. Germline CDR1 is KGHSH and CDR2 is LQKENI. The CDR3 region is CASLGLAGPLPNEQFF. The CDR3 DNA follows: TGTGCCAGCTTGGGACTAGCGGGACCTTTACCCAATGAGCAGTTCTTC.

The chain employs TRBV27 and TRBJ2-3; 8 nucleotides agree with TRBD2. Per the germline V gene, CDR1 is MNHEY and CDR2 is SMNVEV (reference sequence). Trimming cost V 2 bases and J 0 bases; bases outside gene matches: 4. This CDR3 is 16 amino acids long. This CDR3 is CASSLGGGRSTDTQYF. CDR3 nucleotides: TGTGCCAGCAGTTTAGGCGGGGGGCGTAGCACAGATACGCAGTATTTT.

V gene TRBV5-6 combines with J gene TRBJ1-5; the match to TRBD1 covers 7 bases. Germline V gives CDR1 SGHDT, CDR2 YYEEEE. CDR3 length equals 15 residues. V was clipped by 4 bases and J by 7 bases; unmatched bases: 11. CDR3 in DNA: TGTGCCAGCAGCCACTTCCGACAGGGAAAACAGCCCCAGCATTTT. This translates into CASSHFRQGKQPQHF.

V and J are TRBV6-5 and TRBJ1-4; a weak D match, TRBD1 (6 bases). Trimming stripped 7 bases from V and 7 bases from J, with 19 bases between. Germline values: CDR1 MNHEY, CDR2 SVGAGI. The CDR3 runs 15 residues. CDR3 nucleotides: TGTGCCAGCACCGAAGTACGGGGGGCCGGTGAAAAACTGTTTTTT. Protein product: CASTEVRGAGEKLFF.

The rearrangement joins TRBV11-3 to TRBJ2-3; 9 bases align to TRBD1. The length of the CDR3 is 19 residues. V trimming: 3 bases; J trimming: 2 bases; junction bases outside the gene matches: 15. CDR1 is SGHNT and CDR2 is YENEEA in the germline V gene. The CDR3 bases are TGTGCCAGCAGCTTGGGACAGGGCAGATACCTAGCGGACACAGATACGCAGTATTTT. Protein sequence: CASSLGQGRYLADTDTQYF.

This chain links TRBV7-9 with TRBJ2-7; D remains ambiguous. V was clipped by 3 bases and J by 8 bases, with 11 bases between them. This CDR3 region has 12 residues. Germline loops: CDR1 SEHNR, CDR2 FQNEAQ (reference sequence). The CDR3 reads CASSLIETKQYF. The CDR3 nucleotides are TGTGCCAGCAGCTTGATCGAAACTAAGCAGTACTTC.

This chain connects TRBV7-9 to TRBJ2-2; D remains ambiguous. This CDR3 has 16 residues. Germline CDR1 is SEHNR and CDR2 is FQNEAQ (reference sequence). V gave up 4 bases and J gave up 0 bases, with 12 bases separating them. CDR3 amino acids: CASSSRSSSNTGELFF. The DNA of the CDR3 is TGTGCCAGCAGCTCCCGGAGCAGCTCGAACACCGGGGAGCTGTTTTTT. Full variable domain (rest looked up from reference TRBV7-9 and TRBJ2-2): DTGVSQNPRHKITKRGQNVTFRCDPISEHNRLYWYRQTLGQGPEFLTYFQNEAQLEKSRLLSDRFSAERPKGSFSTLEIQRTEQGDSAMYLCASSSRSSSNTGELFFGEGSRLTVL.

The chain is built from TRBV18 and TRBJ2-5; no clear D. Per germline, CDR1 KGHSH and CDR2 LQKENI. Between the trimmed V and J ends, which lost 2 bases and 4 bases, there was a span of 11 bases. This CDR3 contains 14 residues. As DNA, the CDR3 is TGTGCCAGCTCACCAGACCTCTCAAGAGAGACCCAGTACTTC. As protein: CASSPDLSRETQYF.

With regard to this clone: A junction boundary mismatches the germline segment, possibly from a read error. The gene calls are TRBV5-4 and TRBJ2-1; D perhaps matches TRBD2 (6 bases). Per germline, CDR1 SGHNT and CDR2 YYREEE (reference sequence). The CDR3 contains 16 residues. The CDR3 loop is CASSQDPGGGNNEQFF. In DNA, the CDR3 is TGCGCCAGCAGCCAAGACCCCGGTGGGGGGAACAATGAGCAGTTCTTC.

V usage is TRBV5-8 and J usage is TRBJ1-3; 8 bases match TRBD1. CDR3 size: 17 residues. Germline-derived CDR1 and CDR2 are SGHTS and YDEGEE. With V trimmed by 4 bases and J by 0 bases, 9 bases remained unmatched. Here the CDR3 reads CASSGGTGYFSGNTIYF. Written as DNA, the CDR3 is TGTGCCAGCAGCGGAGGGACAGGCTATTTCTCTGGAAACACCATATATTTT.

This clone was counted a single time. The chain has TRBV9 and TRBJ2-6; D possibly uses TRBD1 or TRBD2 (5 bases each). This CDR3 comprises 18 residues. Germline V CDR1 and CDR2: SGDLS, YYNGEE. Deletions cut 4 bases from V and 1 base from J, with 18 bases between. DNA for the CDR3: TGTGCCAGCAGCCTCCCCGACAGAGGGTTTTCTGGGGCCAACGTCCTGACTTTC. This gives the protein CASSLPDRGFSGANVLTF.

The chain links TRBV18 to TRBJ1-6; 8 bases are a match to TRBD1. J was trimmed by 7 bases and V by 4 bases; bases with no gene match: 3. The CDR3 length is 14 residues. Germline loops: CDR1 KGHSH, CDR2 LQKENI. Written as DNA, the CDR3 is TGTGCCAGCTCACGGGACAGGACCAATTCACCCCTCCACTTT. Its translation is CASSRDRTNSPLHF.

The chain employs TRBV28 and TRBJ2-1; D gene unclear. This CDR3 region has 12 residues. The V and J ends lost 5 bases and 4 bases respectively, with 6 bases between them. CDR1 and CDR2 (germline): MDHEN, SYDVKM. The CDR3 loop reads CASSIMYNEQFF. DNA for the CDR3: TGTGCCAGCAGTATTATGTACAATGAGCAGTTCTTC.

The chain couples TRBV9 to TRBJ1-1; D remains unclear. Germline V gives CDR1 SGDLS, CDR2 YYNGEE. Trimming left V 2 bases short and J 0 bases short, with 17 bases between. The CDR3 loop spans 17 amino acids. The CDR3: CASSVGPGERMNTEAFF. CDR3 nucleotide sequence: TGTGCCAGCAGCGTGGGCCCAGGAGAACGCATGAACACTGAAGCTTTCTTT.

This chain uses TRBV29-1 with TRBJ2-1; 8 nucleotides line up with TRBD2. J lost 8 bases, V lost 4 bases, and 10 bases had no gene match. This CDR3 comprises 14 residues. Germline V gene data show CDR1 as SQVTM and CDR2 as ANQGSEA. The CDR3 loop is CSVAGGALSDEQFF. The CDR3 DNA sequence: TGCAGCGTTGCGGGGGGGGCCTTAAGCGATGAGCAGTTCTTC.

V usage is TRBV29-1 and J usage is TRBJ1-2; TRBD1 matches at 7 bases. V was clipped by 6 bases and J by 8 bases; unmatched bases: 9. The CDR3 length is 12 residues. Germline CDR1 and CDR2: SQVTM and ANQGSEA. Here the CDR3 DNA reads TGCAGCGTGACAGGGACAGCTCAGGGCTACACCTTC. Its protein product is CSVTGTAQGYTF.

V is TRBV5-1 and J is TRBJ2-5; a weak D match, TRBD2 (6 bases). The CDR3 is made up of 13 amino acids. V lost 5 bases and J 7 bases, leaving 15 bases between the germline ends. From germline, CDR1 is SGHRS and CDR2 YFSETQ. CDR3 protein: CASRAKEGTTQYF. DNA for the CDR3: TGCGCCAGCAGAGCGAAGGAGGGGACGACCCAGTACTTC.

This chain uses TRBV7-9 with TRBJ2-2, with 7 bases identical to TRBD2. From germline, CDR1 is SEHNR and CDR2 FQNEAQ (reference sequence). The CDR3 runs to 17 residues. Trimming at V came to 5 bases and at J to 1 base, leaving 10 bases not matched to a gene. CDR3 loop: CASSPGREKRNTGELFF. DNA for the CDR3: TGTGCCAGCAGCCCCGGGCGGGAGAAGAGGAACACCGGGGAGCTGTTTTTT.

This clone was recorded a few times. The V call is TRBV27, the J call TRBJ1-3; a weak D match, TRBD1 (5 bases). Germline V CDR1 and CDR2: MNHEY, SMNVEV (reference sequence). Trimming removed 3 bases from V and 1 base from J, with 16 bases in between. The CDR3 is made up of 17 amino acids. CDR3 in amino acids: CASSLNGRVYSGNTIYF. As DNA, the CDR3 is TGTGCCAGCAGTTTGAATGGCAGGGTTTATTCTGGAAACACCATATATTTT.

V and J are TRBV2 and TRBJ2-1, with 10 positions matching TRBD1. The J segment lost 7 bases and the V segment lost 6 bases, leaving 9 bases of the junction unmatched. CDR3 length equals 15 residues. The germline CDR1 and CDR2 sequences are SNHLY and FYNNEI. The CDR3 bases are TGTGCCAGCAGCTACCGGACAGGGGGTTGGAATGAGCAGTTCTTC. Protein: CASSYRTGGWNEQFF.

The V call is TRBV7-2, the J call TRBJ1-5, with 11 bases fitting TRBD1. The trim removed 10 bases at V and 3 bases at J, leaving 8 bases unmatched. The CDR3 length is 15 residues. The germline CDR1 and CDR2 sequences are SGHTA and FQGNSA. CDR3 protein: CATGDRGMDNQPQHF. CDR3 DNA sequence: TGTGCCACCGGGGACAGGGGGATGGACAATCAGCCCCAGCATTTT.

The chain uses TRBV4-2 and TRBJ1-2, with D unresolved. The CDR3 is 11 amino acids. Trimming removed 6 bases at V and 8 bases at J, with 10 bases between. The germline gives CDR1 LGHNA, CDR2 YNFKEQ. This CDR3 is CASSFERGYTF. The CDR3 DNA sequence: TGTGCCAGCAGTTTCGAACGGGGCTACACCTTC.

The chain carries TRBV5-4 and TRBJ1-6; D uncertain. V was trimmed by 3 bases and J by 5 bases, leaving 18 bases between them. CDR1 SGHNT and CDR2 YYREEE come from the germline V gene (reference sequence). This CDR3 has 17 residues. The CDR3 DNA reads TGTGCCAGCAGCTCGCCGGGCCCCCCCTTCGATAATTCACCCCTCCACTTT. It specifies CASSSPGPPFDNSPLHF.

V gene TRBV7-2 combines with J gene TRBJ2-7; a weak D match, TRBD2 (6 bases). Trimming left V 5 bases short and J 7 bases short, with 21 bases between. This CDR3 contains 15 residues. Germline V CDR1 and CDR2: SGHTA, FQGNSA. The CDR3 nucleotides are TGTGCCAGCAGCCGCGGCGGGACCTACGAGGGGGAGCAGTACTTC. It codes for CASSRGGTYEGEQYF.

CDR3 in amino acids: CASSRSFIGELFF. For the CDR3, the DNA is TGTGCCAGCAGTCGAAGTTTTATCGGGGAGCTGTTTTTT. The chain couples TRBV6-5 to TRBJ2-2; D uncertain. CDR1 is MNHEY and CDR2 is SVGAGI in the germline V gene. The CDR3 runs to 13 residues. V lost 5 bases to trimming and J lost 7 bases, with 11 bases between them.